The 25 T cell receptor beta chains below were found in one sample sequenced in a study of beta chain features in type 1 diabetes (dated by TCRdb to the late 2010s). To prepare the library, the immunoSEQ multiplex PCR assay was applied. The High Capacity cDNA Reverse Transcription Kit was used to reverse transcribe all of the isolated RNA, meaning that expressed TCRB transcripts were what got sequenced. TCRdb took over this immuneACCESS table, retaining in-frame rearrangements with V and J assigned. Such tables are incomplete; in checked studies, under half of the missing clones stem from an unresolved V gene, and the remainder is unexplained. This sample lists fewer than 350,000 clones; roughly 21% were detected once. Of the sample, 0.035% to 0.055% falls within the top ten clones. The sample consisted of naive CD4+ T cells from blood. The cell subset or site label corresponds to: true naive CD4+ T cells. The origin of the receptors is a woman aged 18-29 years in good health.

This clone was seen only a few times. The chain couples TRBV6-5 to TRBJ2-5, with D tentatively TRBD1 (7 bases). CDR3 length equals 16 residues. V dropped 2 bases and J dropped 4 bases, with 17 bases sitting between them. Germline V gene lookup returns CDR1 MNHEY and CDR2 SVGAGI. This chain's CDR3 is CASSYGAGGLRETQYF. CDR3 nucleotide sequence: TGTGCCAGCAGTTACGGGGCAGGGGGGCTAAGAGAGACCCAGTACTTC.

J is TRBJ2-5 and V is TRBV4-3; 9 bases are shared with TRBD1. J was trimmed by 1 base and V by 3 bases; bases with no gene match: 0. In germline, CDR1 is LGHNA, CDR2 YSLEER. This CDR3 has 14 residues. CDR3 sequence reads: CASSQTGGQETQYF. The CDR3 region has the DNA TGCGCCAGCAGCCAGACAGGGGGCCAAGAGACCCAGTACTTC.

This clone was found a few times. The chain carries TRBV14 and TRBJ2-3; possibly TRBD2 for D (6 bases). The length of the CDR3 is 14 residues. Trimming removed 0 bases at V and 4 bases at J, with 8 bases between. Germline CDR1 reads SGHDN; CDR2 reads FVKESK. The CDR3 DNA is TGTGCCAGCAGCCAAGATATAGCGGCAGATACGCAGTATTTT. It translates to CASSQDIAADTQYF.

The chain uses TRBV4-2 and TRBJ2-7; D may be TRBD1 (5 bases). From germline, CDR1 is LGHNA and CDR2 YNFKEQ. This CDR3 has 13 amino acids. Trimming stripped 3 bases from V and 3 bases from J, with 9 bases between. This CDR3 reads CASSHDRNYEQYF. In DNA, the CDR3 is TGTGCCAGCAGCCACGACAGAAACTACGAGCAGTACTTC.

The sample holds a few counts of this clone. This chain connects TRBV7-9 to TRBJ2-7; 9 bases are shared with TRBD2. Unmatched junction bases numbered 16, after V lost 5 bases and J lost 5 bases. CDR1 and CDR2 (germline): SEHNR, FQNEAQ (reference sequence). The length of the CDR3 is 17 residues. CDR3 protein: CASSLPKRFSGSHEQYF. As DNA, the CDR3 is TGTGCCAGCAGCCTCCCTAAGCGGTTTAGCGGGAGCCACGAGCAGTACTTC.

This clone occurred a few times. This chain connects TRBV9 to TRBJ2-3, with D tentatively TRBD2 (6 bases). The V end lost 4 bases, the J end lost 2 bases, and 14 bases lay between the germline ends. CDR3 length: 15 residues. Germline V gene lookup returns CDR1 SGDLS and CDR2 YYNGEE. The CDR3 nucleotides are TGTGCCAGCAGCCCGATGGAGGGGTCCACAGATACGCAGTATTTT. Its protein product is CASSPMEGSTDTQYF.

The rearrangement joins TRBV29-1 to TRBJ2-1, with D possibly TRBD1 on 5 matching bases. This CDR3 has 14 residues. Germline values: CDR1 SQVTM, CDR2 ANQGSEA. Trimming took off 7 bases at V and 2 bases at J, with 15 bases between the two ends. For the CDR3, the DNA is TGCAGCGGGAAAGGGGATGCTACCTACAATGAGCAGTTCTTC. This translates into CSGKGDATYNEQFF.

This clone occurred a few times. The chain carries TRBV18 and TRBJ2-7; 8 bases fit TRBD1. With 2 bases clipped from V and 7 bases from J, the junction kept 10 bases outside the gene matches. Looked up from germline, CDR1 is KGHSH and CDR2 is LQKENI. The CDR3 has 15 amino acids. The CDR3 DNA reads as TGTGCCAGCTCACCAAGTACCCAGGGGGCGGGGGAGCAGTACTTC. This sequence encodes CASSPSTQGAGEQYF.

The chain employs TRBV5-1 and TRBJ1-1; no firm D call. Germline CDR1 is SGHRS and CDR2 is YFSETQ. V lost 0 bases and J 4 bases, leaving 10 bases between the germline ends. The CDR3 extends over 14 amino acids. The CDR3, as DNA: TGCGCCAGCAGCTTGGGCATGGAGGGCACTGAAGCTTTCTTT. Its translation: CASSLGMEGTEAFF.

A single count supports this clone. Distinct nucleotide sequences in the sample also encode this CDR3. The chain employs TRBV5-1 and TRBJ1-1, with D unclear. CDR1 is SGHRS, CDR2 YFSETQ, per germline. This CDR3 is 13 amino acids long. V was cut by 2 bases and J by 0 bases, with 5 bases left in between. For the CDR3, the DNA is TGCGCCAGCAGCTTATTAATGAACACTGAAGCTTTCTTT. This sequence encodes CASSLLMNTEAFF.

The CDR3: CATSRDKGAGTDTQYF. CDR3 DNA sequence: TGTGCCACCAGCAGAGATAAGGGGGCTGGCACAGATACGCAGTATTTT. The gene calls are TRBV15 and TRBJ2-3; 7 bases align to TRBD1. Germline V gene sequence: CDR1 LNHNV, CDR2 YYDKDF (reference sequence). This CDR3 has 16 residues. The J segment lost 1 base and the V segment lost 0 bases, leaving 4 bases of the junction unmatched. The entire variable domain, with the rest obtained from reference TRBV15 and TRBJ2-3, is as follows: DAMVIQNPRYQVTQFGKPVTLSCSQTLNHNVMYWYQQKSSQAPKLLFHYYDKDFNNEADTPDNFQSRRPNTSFCFLDIRSPGLGDTAMYLCATSRDKGAGTDTQYFGPGTRLTVL.

The rearrangement joins TRBV7-2 to TRBJ1-4; D is unresolved. CDR1 is SGHTA, CDR2 FQGNSA, per germline. CDR3 length: 14 residues. V was pared by 5 bases and J by 5 bases, with 12 bases between. CDR3 residues: CASSVDGGNEKLFF. The CDR3 nucleotides read TGTGCCAGCAGCGTGGACGGAGGGAATGAAAAACTGTTTTTT.

As for this clone: Within the sample, other DNA sequences also encode this same CDR3. The chain couples TRBV9 to TRBJ2-7; 9 nucleotides align to TRBD1. V shed 0 bases and J 4 bases; nucleotides not matched to a gene: 2. The germline V gene encodes CDR1 SGDLS and CDR2 YYNGEE. There are 14 residues in the CDR3. The DNA of the CDR3 is TGTGCCAGCAGCGTAGGGGACAGGGCGTACGAGCAGTACTTC. This gives the protein CASSVGDRAYEQYF.

V gene TRBV15 combines with J gene TRBJ2-5; maybe TRBD2 (6 bases). The tail of the sequence fits TRBJ2-7 better, so the J call may be wrong. CDR1 LNHNV and CDR2 YYDKDF come from the germline V gene (reference sequence). This CDR3 is built from 15 residues. CDR3 in DNA: TGTGCCACCAGCTGGGAGACGGGAGTCTCCTACGAGCAGTACTTC. Protein: CATSWETGVSYEQYF.

This sequence joins TRBV11-2 and TRBJ2-5; D is unresolved. This CDR3 spans 11 amino acids. V was clipped by 5 bases and J by 5 bases, with 6 bases between them. CDR1 and CDR2 (germline): SGHAT, FQNNGV. The CDR3: CASSRAETQYF. As DNA, the CDR3 is TGTGCCAGCAGCCGAGCTGAGACCCAGTACTTC.

The V and J genes are TRBV9 and TRBJ2-6; D perhaps matches TRBD1 (6 bases). Trimming pared 4 bases from V and 4 bases from J, leaving 12 bases between. CDR1 is SGDLS, CDR2 YYNGEE, per germline. The CDR3 is 15 residues long. CDR3 loop: CASSPTGPGANVLTF. The CDR3 DNA sequence: TGTGCCAGCAGCCCTACAGGGCCCGGGGCCAACGTCCTGACTTTC.

The V and J genes are TRBV7-9 and TRBJ1-2; possibly TRBD1 for D (5 bases). V was shortened by 3 bases and J by 14 bases, with 31 bases between the two germline ends. The CDR3 is made up of 17 amino acids. Germline assignment: CDR1 SEHNR and CDR2 FQNEAQ (reference sequence). This CDR3 is CASSLGPPQTGWPVRTF. The CDR3 DNA reads as TGTGCCAGCAGCTTGGGCCCCCCGCAAACAGGTTGGCCTGTGAGGACCTTC.

About this clone itself: At the DNA level, this CDR3 is encoded by other sequences in the same sample as well. The CDR3 region is CASGDRGNTEAFF. CDR3 DNA: TGTGCCAGTGGAGACAGGGGAAACACTGAAGCTTTCTTT. The V gene is TRBV19, the J gene TRBJ1-1, with 8 positions matching TRBD1. J was trimmed by 2 bases and V by 8 bases; bases with no gene match: 4. The CDR3 has 13 amino acids. CDR1 and CDR2 from the germline V gene are LNHDA and SQIVND (reference sequence).

This clone was recorded a few times. The V gene is TRBV7-6, the J gene TRBJ1-1; D ambiguous. Germline CDR1 is SGHVS and CDR2 is FNYEAQ. The ends were cut back, 2 bases at V and 4 bases at J, with 17 bases in the middle. This CDR3 spans 16 amino acids. CDR3: CASSLFGKGMATEAFF. CDR3 nucleotides: TGTGCCAGCAGCTTATTCGGGAAGGGAATGGCCACTGAAGCTTTCTTT.

This chain connects TRBV14 to TRBJ2-1; possible D gene TRBD2, 6 bases. The CDR3 extends over 16 amino acids. V dropped 8 bases and J dropped 0 bases, with 17 bases sitting between them. CDR1 and CDR2 (germline): SGHDN, FVKESK. CDR3: CASAFRDFLSYNEQFF. CDR3 DNA: TGTGCCAGCGCTTTCCGGGACTTCCTCTCCTACAATGAGCAGTTCTTC.

Only a few counts were recorded for this clone. The chain joins TRBV18 to TRBJ2-7; 12 positions match TRBD1. The trim removed 3 bases at V and 6 bases at J, leaving 3 bases unmatched. From germline, CDR1 is KGHSH and CDR2 LQKENI. CDR3 length: 14 amino acids. The CDR3 DNA reads TGTGCCAGCTCACCCGGGACAGGGGGCGCCGAGCAGTACTTC. As protein: CASSPGTGGAEQYF. The variable domain in full, completed from reference TRBV18 and TRBJ2-7, reads NAGVMQNPRHLVRRRGQEARLRCSPMKGHSHVYWYRQLPEEGLKFMVYLQKENIIDESGMPKERFSAEFPKEGPSILRIQQVVRGDSAAYFCASSPGTGGAEQYFGPGTRLTVT.

This clone was seen a few times. The chain joins TRBV27 to TRBJ2-7, with 9 bases fitting TRBD1. CDR3 length: 17 amino acids. V lost 3 bases, J lost 4 bases, and 13 bases stayed unmatched. Germline V gene lookup returns CDR1 MNHEY and CDR2 SMNVEV (reference sequence). CDR3: CASSFLSPDRGGYEQYF. The CDR3 DNA follows: TGTGCCAGCAGTTTCCTATCCCCGGACAGGGGAGGGTACGAGCAGTACTTC.

This clone was recorded a few times. The CDR3 DNA reads TGTGCCACTCTAGAAAGGACAGGGAACTATCAGCCCCAGCATTTT. This translates into CATLERTGNYQPQHF. V is TRBV19 and J is TRBJ1-5; TRBD1 agrees at 8 bases. Unmatched junction bases numbered 13, after V lost 10 bases and J lost 5 bases. Germline CDR1 reads LNHDA; CDR2 reads SQIVND (reference sequence). CDR3 size: 15 residues.

V usage is TRBV27 and J usage is TRBJ2-6, with D uncertain. V lost 8 bases and J 0 bases, leaving 5 bases between the germline ends. CDR1 is MNHEY, CDR2 SMNVEV, per germline (reference sequence). The CDR3 totals 13 residues. Here the CDR3 reads CASYNSGANVLTF. The CDR3, as DNA: TGTGCCAGCTACAACTCTGGGGCCAACGTCCTGACTTTC.

This clone showed up just a few times. The rearrangement links TRBV12-5 to TRBJ2-3; TRBD2 agrees at 12 bases. The V gene's germline CDR1 is LGHNT and CDR2 FRNRAP. The CDR3 consists of 17 residues. The trim removed 6 bases at V and 4 bases at J, leaving 11 bases unmatched. CDR3 DNA: TGTGCTAGTGGCCCATCTAGCGGGGGGGCCTCTGCAGATACGCAGTATTTT. Amino acid sequence: CASGPSSGGASADTQYF.